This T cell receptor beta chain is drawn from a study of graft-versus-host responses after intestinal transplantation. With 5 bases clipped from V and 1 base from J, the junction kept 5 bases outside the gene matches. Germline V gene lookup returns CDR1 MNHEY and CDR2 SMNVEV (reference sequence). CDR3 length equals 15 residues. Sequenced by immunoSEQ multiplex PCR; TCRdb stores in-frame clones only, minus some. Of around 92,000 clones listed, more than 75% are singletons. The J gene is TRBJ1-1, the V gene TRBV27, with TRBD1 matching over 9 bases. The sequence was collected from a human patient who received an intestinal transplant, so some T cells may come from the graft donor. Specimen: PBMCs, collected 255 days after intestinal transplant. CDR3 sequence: CASSLGQGTNTEAFF. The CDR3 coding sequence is TGTGCCAGCAGTCTTGGACAGGGGACGAACACTGAAGCTTTCTTT.